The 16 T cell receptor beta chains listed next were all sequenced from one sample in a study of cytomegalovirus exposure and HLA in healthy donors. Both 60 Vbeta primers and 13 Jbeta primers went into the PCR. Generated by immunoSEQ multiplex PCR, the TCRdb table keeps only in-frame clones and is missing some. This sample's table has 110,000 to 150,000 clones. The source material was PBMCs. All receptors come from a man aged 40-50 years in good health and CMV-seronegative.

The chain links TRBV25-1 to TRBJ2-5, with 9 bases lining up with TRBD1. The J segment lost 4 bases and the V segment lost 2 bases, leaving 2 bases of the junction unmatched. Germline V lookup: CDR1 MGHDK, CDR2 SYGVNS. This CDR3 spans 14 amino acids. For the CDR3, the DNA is TGTGCCAGCAGTGAACGGGGACAGGGAGAGACCCAGTACTTC. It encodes CASSERGQGETQYF.

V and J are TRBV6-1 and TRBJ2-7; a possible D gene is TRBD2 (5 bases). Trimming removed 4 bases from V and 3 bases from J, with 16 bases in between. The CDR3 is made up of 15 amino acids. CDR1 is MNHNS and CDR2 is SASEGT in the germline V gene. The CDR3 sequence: CASSAALRADYEQYF. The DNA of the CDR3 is TGTGCCAGCAGTGCCGCGTTGAGGGCTGACTACGAGCAGTACTTC.

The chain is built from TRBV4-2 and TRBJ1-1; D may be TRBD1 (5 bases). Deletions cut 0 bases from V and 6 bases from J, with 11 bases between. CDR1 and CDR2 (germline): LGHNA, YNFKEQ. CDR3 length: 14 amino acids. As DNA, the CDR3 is TGTGCCAGCAGCCAAGATTTCCGGGACTCTGAAGCTTTCTTT. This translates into CASSQDFRDSEAFF.

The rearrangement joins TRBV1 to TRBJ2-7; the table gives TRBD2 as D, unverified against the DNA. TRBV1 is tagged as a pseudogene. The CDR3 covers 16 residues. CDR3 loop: CTSSQSLVVQSYEQYF. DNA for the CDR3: TGCACCAGCAGCCAAAGCCTAGTTGTTCAGTCCTACGAGCAGTACTTC.

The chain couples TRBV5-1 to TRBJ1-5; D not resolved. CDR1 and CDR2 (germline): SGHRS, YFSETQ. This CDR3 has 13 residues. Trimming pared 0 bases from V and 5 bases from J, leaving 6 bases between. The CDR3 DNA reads TGCGCCAGCAGCTTGGGCAGATATCAGCCCCAGCATTTT. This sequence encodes CASSLGRYQPQHF.

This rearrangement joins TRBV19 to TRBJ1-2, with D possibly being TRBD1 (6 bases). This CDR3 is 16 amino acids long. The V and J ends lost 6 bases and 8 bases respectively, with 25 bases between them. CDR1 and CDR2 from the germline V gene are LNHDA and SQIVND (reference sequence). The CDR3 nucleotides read TGTGCCAGTAGGGCCTCTACAGGGAGGGAGAGGAAAGGCTACACCTTC. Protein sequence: CASRASTGRERKGYTF.

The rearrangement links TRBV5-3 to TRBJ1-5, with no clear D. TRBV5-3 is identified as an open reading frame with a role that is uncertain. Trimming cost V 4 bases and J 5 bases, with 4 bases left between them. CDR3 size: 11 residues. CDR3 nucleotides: TGTGCCAGAAGCCTAGATCAGCCCCAGCATTTT. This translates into CARSLDQPQHF.

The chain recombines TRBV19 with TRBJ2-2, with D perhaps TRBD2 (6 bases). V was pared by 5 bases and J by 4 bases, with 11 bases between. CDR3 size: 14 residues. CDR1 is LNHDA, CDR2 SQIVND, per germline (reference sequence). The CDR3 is CASSWGVGTGELFF. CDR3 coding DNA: TGTGCCAGTAGTTGGGGGGTTGGCACCGGGGAGCTGTTTTTT.

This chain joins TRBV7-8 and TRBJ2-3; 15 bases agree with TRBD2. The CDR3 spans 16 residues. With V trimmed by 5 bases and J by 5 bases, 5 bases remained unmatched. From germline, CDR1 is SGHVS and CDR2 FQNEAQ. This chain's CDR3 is CASSARTSGGGDTQYF. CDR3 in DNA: TGTGCCAGCAGCGCCCGGACTAGCGGGGGGGGAGATACGCAGTATTTT.

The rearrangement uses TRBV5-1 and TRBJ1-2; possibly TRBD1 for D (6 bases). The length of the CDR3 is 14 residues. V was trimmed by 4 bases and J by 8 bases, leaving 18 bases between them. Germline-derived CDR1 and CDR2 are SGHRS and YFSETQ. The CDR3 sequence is CASSHGTLGYGYTF. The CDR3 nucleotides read TGCGCCAGCAGCCATGGGACACTTGGTTACGGCTACACCTTC.

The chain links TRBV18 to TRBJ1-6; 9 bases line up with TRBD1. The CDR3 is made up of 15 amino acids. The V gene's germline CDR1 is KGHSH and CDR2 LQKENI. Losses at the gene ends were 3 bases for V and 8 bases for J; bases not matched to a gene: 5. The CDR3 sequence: CASSPGQGRDSPLHF. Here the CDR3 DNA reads TGTGCCAGCTCACCGGGACAGGGTAGGGATTCACCCCTCCACTTT.

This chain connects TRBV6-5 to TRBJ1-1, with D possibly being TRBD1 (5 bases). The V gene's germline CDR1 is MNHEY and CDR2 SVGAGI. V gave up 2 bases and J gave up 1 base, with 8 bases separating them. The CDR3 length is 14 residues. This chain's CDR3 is CASSYGGRNTEAFF. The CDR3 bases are TGTGCCAGCAGTTACGGGGGGAGGAACACTGAAGCTTTCTTT.

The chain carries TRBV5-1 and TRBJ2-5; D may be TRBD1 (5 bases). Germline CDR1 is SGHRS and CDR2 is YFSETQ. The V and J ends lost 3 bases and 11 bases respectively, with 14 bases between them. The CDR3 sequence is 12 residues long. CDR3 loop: CASSWSRGEQYF. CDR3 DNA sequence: TGCGCCAGCAGCTGGTCAAGGGGTGAGCAGTACTTC.

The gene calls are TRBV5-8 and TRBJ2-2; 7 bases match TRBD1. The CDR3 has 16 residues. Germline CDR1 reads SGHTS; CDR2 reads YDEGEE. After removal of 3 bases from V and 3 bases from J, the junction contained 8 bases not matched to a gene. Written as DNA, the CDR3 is TGTGCCAGCAGCTCGACAGGGCGGAAGGACACCGGGGAGCTGTTTTTT. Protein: CASSSTGRKDTGELFF. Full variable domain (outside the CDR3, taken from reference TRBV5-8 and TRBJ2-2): EAGVTQSPTHLIKTRGQQATLRCSPISGHTSVYWYQQALGLGLQFLLWYDEGEERNRGNFPPRFSGRQFPNYSSELNVNALELEDSALYLCASSSTGRKDTGELFFGEGSRLTVL.

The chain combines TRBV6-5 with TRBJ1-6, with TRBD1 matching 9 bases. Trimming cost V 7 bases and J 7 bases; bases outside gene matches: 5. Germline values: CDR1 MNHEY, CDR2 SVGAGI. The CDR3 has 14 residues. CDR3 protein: CASTQGTGNSPLHF. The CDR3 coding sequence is TGTGCCAGCACCCAAGGGACAGGGAATTCACCCCTCCACTTT.

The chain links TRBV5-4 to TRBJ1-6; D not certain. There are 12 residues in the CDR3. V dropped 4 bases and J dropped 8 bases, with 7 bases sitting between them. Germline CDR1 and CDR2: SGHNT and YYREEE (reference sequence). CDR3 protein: CASSASDSPLHF. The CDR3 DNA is TGTGCCAGCAGCGCTAGTGATTCACCCCTCCACTTT.